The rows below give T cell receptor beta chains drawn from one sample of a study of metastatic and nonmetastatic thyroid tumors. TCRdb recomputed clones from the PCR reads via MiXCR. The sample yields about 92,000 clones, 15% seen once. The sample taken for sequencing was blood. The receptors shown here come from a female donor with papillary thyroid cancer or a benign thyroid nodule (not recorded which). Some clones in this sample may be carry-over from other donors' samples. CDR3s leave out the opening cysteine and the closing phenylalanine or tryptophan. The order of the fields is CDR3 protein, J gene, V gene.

CDR3aa: ASSAGRDEQF
j_gene: TRBJ2-1
v_gene: TRBV11-2

CDR3aa: AISAEGASYNEQF
j_gene: TRBJ2-1
v_gene: TRBV10-3

CDR3aa: ASNNAGGNQPQH
j_gene: TRBJ1-5
v_gene: TRBV19

CDR3aa: ASSIPAINRGTDTQY
j_gene: TRBJ2-3
v_gene: TRBV19

CDR3aa: ASTSRTSTDTQY
j_gene: TRBJ2-3
v_gene: TRBV6-1

CDR3aa: ASSDSPSYEQY
j_gene: TRBJ2-7
v_gene: TRBV2

CDR3aa: ASSPGQALYGYT
j_gene: TRBJ1-2
v_gene: TRBV28

CDR3aa: ASSQEGAYTQY
j_gene: TRBJ2-3
v_gene: TRBV7-9

CDR3aa: ASSSGYQETQY
j_gene: TRBJ2-5
v_gene: TRBV6-1

CDR3aa: ASSYERGPPNEQF
j_gene: TRBJ2-1
v_gene: TRBV5-1

CDR3aa: AWSIPVGMDNSPLH
j_gene: TRBJ1-6
v_gene: TRBV30

CDR3aa: ASSTDGAGSPLH
j_gene: TRBJ1-6
v_gene: TRBV6-2/TRBV6-3

CDR3aa: ASGAGTSGGLETQY
j_gene: TRBJ2-5
v_gene: TRBV25-1

CDR3aa: ASSATGEGNTIY
j_gene: TRBJ1-3
v_gene: TRBV9

CDR3aa: AIREGQGVGYEQY
j_gene: TRBJ2-7
v_gene: TRBV10-3

CDR3aa: ASEQAVNYYEQY
j_gene: TRBJ2-7
v_gene: TRBV6-1

CDR3aa: ASSEQGAGSPLH
j_gene: TRBJ1-6
v_gene: TRBV7-8

CDR3aa: ASRWEGARNTESF
j_gene: TRBJ1-1
v_gene: TRBV6-5

CDR3aa: ATSRGGRAVVTQY
j_gene: TRBJ2-5
v_gene: TRBV15

CDR3aa: ASSLGGLVSDTQY
j_gene: TRBJ2-3
v_gene: TRBV7-3

CDR3aa: SVDSGVGQPHH
j_gene: TRBJ1-5
v_gene: TRBV29-1

CDR3aa: SAGQGLRGYSYNEQF
j_gene: TRBJ2-1
v_gene: TRBV20-1

CDR3aa: ASSQAALPNYGYT
j_gene: TRBJ1-2
v_gene: TRBV14

CDR3aa: ASSPAAGTNTEAF
j_gene: TRBJ1-1
v_gene: TRBV6-1

CDR3aa: ASSVGGTSNTEAF
j_gene: TRBJ1-1
v_gene: TRBV9

CDR3aa: ASSPQPGRGSSTGELF
j_gene: TRBJ2-2
v_gene: TRBV11-2

CDR3aa: ASSLAWGADTQY
j_gene: TRBJ2-3
v_gene: TRBV7-9

CDR3aa: ASSLYQTGTQY
j_gene: TRBJ2-3
v_gene: TRBV28

CDR3aa: ASSLGIPNTEAF
j_gene: TRBJ1-1
v_gene: TRBV7-9

CDR3aa: ASSLTSGYEQF
j_gene: TRBJ2-1
v_gene: TRBV5-5

CDR3aa: ASSEVLHQKQETQY
j_gene: TRBJ2-5
v_gene: TRBV6-1

CDR3aa: ASSLVRGNEQY
j_gene: TRBJ2-7
v_gene: TRBV5-1

CDR3aa: ASSLCRRQGPTDTQY
j_gene: TRBJ2-3
v_gene: TRBV5-1

CDR3aa: ARQGGVWRITEAF
j_gene: TRBJ1-1
v_gene: TRBV2

CDR3aa: ASSQDAGAVYEQY
j_gene: TRBJ2-7
v_gene: TRBV4-1

CDR3aa: ASSFRGGTGVNEQY
j_gene: TRBJ2-7
v_gene: TRBV11-2

CDR3aa: ASSYSGRSGNTIY
j_gene: TRBJ1-3
v_gene: TRBV6-5

CDR3aa: ASSVDPGGWGAEAF
j_gene: TRBJ1-1
v_gene: TRBV9

CDR3aa: ASSLSRELNTEAF
j_gene: TRBJ1-1
v_gene: TRBV11-1

CDR3aa: ASSLGQHEQY
j_gene: TRBJ2-7
v_gene: TRBV5-1

CDR3aa: ASSEAAGGLETQY
j_gene: TRBJ2-5
v_gene: TRBV6-1

CDR3aa: ASSLVGGQTEAF
j_gene: TRBJ1-1
v_gene: TRBV7-8

CDR3aa: ASTGLAGGLTTWDLF
j_gene: TRBJ2-2
v_gene: TRBV10-2

CDR3aa: ASSFPGGSGYT
j_gene: TRBJ1-2
v_gene: TRBV7-2

CDR3aa: ASSRPGQGQYGYT
j_gene: TRBJ1-2
v_gene: TRBV5-4

CDR3aa: ASSRKDLGRIGYTGELF
j_gene: TRBJ2-2
v_gene: TRBV19

CDR3aa: ASSETAGGSYNEQF
j_gene: TRBJ2-1
v_gene: TRBV2